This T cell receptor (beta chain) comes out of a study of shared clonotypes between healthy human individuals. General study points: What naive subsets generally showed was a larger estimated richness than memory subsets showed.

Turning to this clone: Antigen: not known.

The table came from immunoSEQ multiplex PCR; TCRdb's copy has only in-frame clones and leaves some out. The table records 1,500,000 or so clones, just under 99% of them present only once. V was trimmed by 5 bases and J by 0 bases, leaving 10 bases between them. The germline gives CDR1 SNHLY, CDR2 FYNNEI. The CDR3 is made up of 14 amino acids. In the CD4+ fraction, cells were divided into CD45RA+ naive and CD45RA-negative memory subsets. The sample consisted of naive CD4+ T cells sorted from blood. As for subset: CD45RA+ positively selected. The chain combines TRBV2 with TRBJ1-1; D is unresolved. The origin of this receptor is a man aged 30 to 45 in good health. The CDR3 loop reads CASSLTLLNTEAFF. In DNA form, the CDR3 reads TGTGCCAGCAGTCTGACCCTCCTGAACACTGAAGCTTTCTTT.